This is a list of T cell receptor beta chains from one sample in a study of blood T cell repertoires in COVID-19. The repertoire was sequenced with immunoSEQ multiplex PCR; TCRdb's copy has only in-frame clones and lacks some. The sample carries about 190,000 clones, 70% to 85% recorded once. The sequencing input was PBMCs or T cells enriched from blood (not recorded which). These TCRs come from a woman in her 30s who had recovered from COVID-19. Each CDR3 is given with its conserved first and last residue. Fields, in order: CDR3 protein, CDR3 DNA, clone size, CDR3 length, J gene, D gene, V gene. D genes are given only for firm matches. Clone size is shown for a subset of rows, as once, few, many or a class of expanded clone.

CDR3: CASSAQQGNTEAFF
DNA: TGTGCCAGCAGTGCCCAACAGGGTAACACTGAAGCTTTCTTT
size: -
length: 14
J: TRBJ1-1
D: -
V: TRBV27

CDR3: CASSQGPGELQETQYF
DNA: TGTGCCAGCAGCCAAGGTCCGGGGGAGCTACAAGAGACCCAGTACTTC
size: -
length: 16
J: TRBJ2-5
D: -
V: TRBV14

CDR3: CASSWARNEKLFF
DNA: TGTGCCAGCAGTTGGGCCCGGAATGAAAAACTGTTTTTT
size: -
length: 13
J: TRBJ1-4
D: -
V: TRBV6-5

CDR3: CASSLGTGDRGYTF
DNA: TGTGCCAGCAGCCTAGGGACAGGGGATAGGGGCTACACCTTC
size: -
length: 14
J: TRBJ1-2
D: TRBD1
V: TRBV3-1/TRBV3-2

CDR3: CASSFGAGVNQPQHF
DNA: TGTGCCAGCAGCTTCGGGGCAGGGGTCAATCAGCCCCAGCATTTT
size: -
length: 15
J: TRBJ1-5
D: -
V: TRBV5-4

CDR3: CARPYRGHGYTF
DNA: TGTGCCAGGCCTTACAGGGGGCATGGCTACACCTTC
size: -
length: 12
J: TRBJ1-2
D: TRBD1
V: TRBV19

CDR3: CASSLGPSSSIPSTDTQYF
DNA: TGTGCCAGCAGCTTAGGGCCGAGCTCCTCCATACCTAGCACAGATACGCAGTATTTT
size: -
length: 19
J: TRBJ2-3
D: -
V: TRBV13

CDR3: CASSFGQGAFSPLHF
DNA: TGTGCCAGCAGTTTCGGACAGGGGGCATTTTCACCCCTCCACTTT
size: many
length: 15
J: TRBJ1-6
D: TRBD1
V: TRBV27

CDR3: CASSLLQGDEQYF
DNA: TGTGCCAGCAGCTTACTACAGGGAGACGAGCAGTACTTC
size: -
length: 13
J: TRBJ2-7
D: -
V: TRBV7-2

CDR3: CASRGTSPWETQYF
DNA: TGTGCCAGTCGCGGGACCTCCCCATGGGAGACCCAGTACTTC
size: -
length: 14
J: TRBJ2-5
D: -
V: TRBV19

CDR3: CASSSNNEQFF
DNA: TGTGCCAGCAGCTCCAACAATGAGCAGTTCTTC
size: -
length: 11
J: TRBJ2-1
D: -
V: TRBV11-1

CDR3: CASSKRAGRYGYTF
DNA: TGTGCCAGCAGCAAAAGGGCAGGGAGGTATGGCTACACCTTC
size: -
length: 14
J: TRBJ1-2
D: -
V: TRBV21-1

CDR3: CASSRTGGRETQYF
DNA: TGCGCCAGCAGCCGGACAGGGGGCAGGGAGACCCAGTACTTC
size: -
length: 14
J: TRBJ2-5
D: TRBD1
V: TRBV5-1

CDR3: CASSDSGTSVTGELFF
DNA: TGTGCCAGCAGTGACTCGGGGACTAGCGTCACCGGGGAGCTGTTTTTT
size: medium-sized
length: 16
J: TRBJ2-2
D: TRBD2
V: TRBV6-4

CDR3: CASSDTVPGNTIYF
DNA: TGTGCCAGCAGTGACACGGTCCCTGGAAACACCATATATTTT
size: -
length: 14
J: TRBJ1-3
D: -
V: TRBV25-1

CDR3: CSVEVRLAGAYNEQFF
DNA: TGCAGCGTTGAAGTCAGACTAGCGGGAGCCTACAATGAGCAGTTCTTC
size: -
length: 16
J: TRBJ2-1
D: TRBD2
V: TRBV29-1

CDR3: CASSEVQGIKTQYF
DNA: TGTGCCAGCAGTGAGGTGCAGGGTATAAAGACCCAGTACTTC
size: few
length: 14
J: TRBJ2-5
D: -
V: TRBV2

CDR3: CSVTGTGSYGYTF
DNA: TGCAGCGTGACCGGGACAGGGAGCTATGGCTACACCTTC
size: -
length: 13
J: TRBJ1-2
D: TRBD1
V: TRBV29-1

CDR3: CASSHRSGDGYTF
DNA: TGTGCCAGCAGTCACCGTTCCGGGGATGGCTACACCTTC
size: once
length: 13
J: TRBJ1-2
D: -
V: TRBV3-1/TRBV3-2

CDR3: CASSTGREADTQYF
DNA: TGTGCCAGCAGTACAGGGCGGGAGGCAGATACGCAGTATTTT
size: -
length: 14
J: TRBJ2-3
D: TRBD2
V: TRBV6-4

CDR3: CASSATGYGAKNIQYF
DNA: TGTGCCAGCAGCGCGACAGGGTACGGGGCCAAAAACATTCAGTACTTC
size: -
length: 16
J: TRBJ2-4
D: TRBD1
V: TRBV7-6